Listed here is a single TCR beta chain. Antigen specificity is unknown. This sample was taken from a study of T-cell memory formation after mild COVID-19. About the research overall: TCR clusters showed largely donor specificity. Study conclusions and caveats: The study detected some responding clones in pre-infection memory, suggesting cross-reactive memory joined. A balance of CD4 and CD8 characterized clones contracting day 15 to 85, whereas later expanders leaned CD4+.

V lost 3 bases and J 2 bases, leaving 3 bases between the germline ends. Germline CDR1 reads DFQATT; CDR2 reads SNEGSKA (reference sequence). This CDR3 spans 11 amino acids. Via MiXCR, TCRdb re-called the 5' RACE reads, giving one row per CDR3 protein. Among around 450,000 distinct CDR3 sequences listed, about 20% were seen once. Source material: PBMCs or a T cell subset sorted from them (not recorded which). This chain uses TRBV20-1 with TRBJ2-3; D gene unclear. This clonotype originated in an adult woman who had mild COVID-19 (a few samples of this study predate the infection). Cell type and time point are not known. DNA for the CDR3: TGCAGTGCTAGTCCCACAGATACGCAGTATTTT. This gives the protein CSASPTDTQYF.